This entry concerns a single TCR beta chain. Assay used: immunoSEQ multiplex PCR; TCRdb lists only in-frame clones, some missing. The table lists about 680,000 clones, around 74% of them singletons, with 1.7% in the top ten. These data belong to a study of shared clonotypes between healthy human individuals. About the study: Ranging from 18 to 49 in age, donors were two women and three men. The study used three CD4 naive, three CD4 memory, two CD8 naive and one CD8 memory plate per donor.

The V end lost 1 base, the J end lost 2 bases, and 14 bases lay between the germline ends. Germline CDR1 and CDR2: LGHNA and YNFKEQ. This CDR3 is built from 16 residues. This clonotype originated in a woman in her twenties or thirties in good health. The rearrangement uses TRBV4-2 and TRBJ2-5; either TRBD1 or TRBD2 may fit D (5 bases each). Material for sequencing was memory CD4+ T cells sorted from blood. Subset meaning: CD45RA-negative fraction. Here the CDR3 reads CASSQGDGTNQETQYF. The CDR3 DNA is TGTGCCAGCAGCCAAGGGGACGGCACCAATCAAGAGACCCAGTACTTC.